Included here is one T cell receptor beta chain sequence, with context. CDR3 length equals 14 residues. V lost 5 bases, J lost 0 bases, and 3 bases stayed unmatched. Germline values: CDR1 SGHVS, CDR2 FQNEAQ. This sample was taken from a study of T cell changes during pregnancy in multiple sclerosis. Profiled with immunoSEQ multiplex PCR; TCRdb holds only in-frame clones, not every one. The table shows approximately 130,000 clones, with about 96% occurring only once. V usage is TRBV7-8 and J usage is TRBJ2-7; TRBD1 aligns across 8 bases. The sequence derives from a female donor with multiple sclerosis, enrolled in a pregnancy study. Sequenced material: peripheral blood, taken after pregnancy. CDR3 loop: CASSPGGFSYEQYF. CDR3 bases: TGTGCCAGCAGCCCAGGGGGCTTCTCCTACGAGCAGTACTTC.